Listed below are T cell receptor beta chains from one sample, sequenced in a study of control samples from healthy donors and cancer patients. TCRdb keeps only in-frame clones here, not all; method: immunoSEQ multiplex PCR. This sample has roughly 190,000 clones, with 91% found just once. The sample taken for sequencing was blood. The receptor source for this set is a man in his thirties or forties in good health. The CDR3 runs from the conserved cysteine through the conserved F or W. D genes are given only for firm matches. Some rows mark clone size as missing; the rest say once, few, many or name a class of expanded clone.

CDR3 DNA: TGTGCCAGCAGTAGGGGGACTAGCTCCTACAATGAGCAGTTCTTC
CDR3 protein: CASSRGTSSYNEQFF
clone size: NA
J gene: TRBJ2-1
D gene: TRBD2
V gene: TRBV2

CDR3 DNA: TGTGCCAGCAGTCAGGGTACGGTCACTGAAGCTTTCTTT
CDR3 protein: CASSQGTVTEAFF
clone size: once
J gene: TRBJ1-1
D gene: NA
V gene: TRBV2

CDR3 DNA: TGTGCCAGCAGCGCCCCCTTGGGGGACGATAAAGCCTATGGCTACACCTTC
CDR3 protein: CASSAPLGDDKAYGYTF
clone size: NA
J gene: TRBJ1-2
D gene: NA
V gene: TRBV9

CDR3 DNA: TGTGCCTGGAGTGTACGAGATAGAATGCCTAATTCACCCCTCCACTTT
CDR3 protein: CAWSVRDRMPNSPLHF
clone size: NA
J gene: TRBJ1-6
D gene: NA
V gene: TRBV30

CDR3 DNA: TGTGCCAGCAGTTACGGGGGCTCCGGGCTCAATGAGCAGTTCTTC
CDR3 protein: CASSYGGSGLNEQFF
clone size: NA
J gene: TRBJ2-1
D gene: NA
V gene: TRBV6-2/TRBV6-3

CDR3 DNA: TGTGCCAGCAGCGCCGGGACTAGCGGGGGGGTAGATACGCAGTATTTT
CDR3 protein: CASSAGTSGGVDTQYF
clone size: NA
J gene: TRBJ2-3
D gene: TRBD2
V gene: TRBV9

CDR3 DNA: TGTGCCAGTAGTCGAGACAGGAGGAATGAAAAACTGTTTTTT
CDR3 protein: CASSRDRRNEKLFF
clone size: NA
J gene: TRBJ1-4
D gene: NA
V gene: TRBV19

CDR3 DNA: TGTGCCAGCAGTGAATTAGTCCAAGGGAATCAGCCCCAGCATTTT
CDR3 protein: CASSELVQGNQPQHF
clone size: few
J gene: TRBJ1-5
D gene: NA
V gene: TRBV6-1

CDR3 DNA: TGTGCCAGCAGCCCCAACCAGGGATCCACTGAAGCTTTCTTT
CDR3 protein: CASSPNQGSTEAFF
clone size: NA
J gene: TRBJ1-1
D gene: NA
V gene: TRBV3-1/TRBV3-2

CDR3 DNA: TGTGCCAGCAGCTTGGGACAGATCACTGAAGCTTTCTTT
CDR3 protein: CASSLGQITEAFF
clone size: NA
J gene: TRBJ1-1
D gene: NA
V gene: TRBV5-6

CDR3 DNA: TGCAGTGCTAGTAGGGGGGGGCAACCCCTCCACTTT
CDR3 protein: CSASRGGQPLHF
clone size: NA
J gene: TRBJ1-6
D gene: NA
V gene: TRBV20-1

CDR3 DNA: TGTGCCAGCAAGATTGGCTCTGGAAACACCATATATTTT
CDR3 protein: CASKIGSGNTIYF
clone size: NA
J gene: TRBJ1-3
D gene: NA
V gene: TRBV12-3/TRBV12-4

CDR3 DNA: TGTGCCAGCAGACAGACCGGGACAGGGGACGAAAAACTGTTTTTT
CDR3 protein: CASRQTGTGDEKLFF
clone size: NA
J gene: TRBJ1-4
D gene: TRBD1
V gene: TRBV7-9

CDR3 DNA: TGTGCCAGTAGTACCCGCTCCGGGAGTAATTCACCCCTCCACTTT
CDR3 protein: CASSTRSGSNSPLHF
clone size: NA
J gene: TRBJ1-6
D gene: NA
V gene: TRBV19

CDR3 DNA: TGTGCCAGCAGGTCCGAGACAGGGGTCTCACCCCTCCACTTT
CDR3 protein: CASRSETGVSPLHF
clone size: NA
J gene: TRBJ1-6
D gene: TRBD1
V gene: TRBV6-5

CDR3 DNA: TGTGCCAGCAGTTTACATGGGAGAGAAAACACCATATATTTT
CDR3 protein: CASSLHGRENTIYF
clone size: NA
J gene: TRBJ1-3
D gene: NA
V gene: TRBV27